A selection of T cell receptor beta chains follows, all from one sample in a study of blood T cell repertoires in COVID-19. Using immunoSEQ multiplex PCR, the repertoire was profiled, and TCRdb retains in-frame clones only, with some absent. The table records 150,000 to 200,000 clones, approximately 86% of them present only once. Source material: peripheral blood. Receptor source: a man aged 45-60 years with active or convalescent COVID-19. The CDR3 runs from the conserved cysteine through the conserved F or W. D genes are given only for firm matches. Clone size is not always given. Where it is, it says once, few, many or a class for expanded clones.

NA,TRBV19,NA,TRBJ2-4,TGTGCCAGTAGTATCCCGGGATCCAAAAACATTCAGTACTTC,CASSIPGSKNIQYF
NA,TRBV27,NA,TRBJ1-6,TGTGCCAGCAGCCTAGACAGTACTCCCTCCTATAATTCACCCCTCCACTTT,CASSLDSTPSYNSPLHF
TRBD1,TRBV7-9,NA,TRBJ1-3,TGTGCCAGCAGTTACAGGGGGCTTCTGCGAAACACCATATATTTT,CASSYRGLLRNTIYF
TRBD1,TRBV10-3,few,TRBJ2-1,TGTGCCATCAGGCCGGTGACAGGGGGAATGGGTAGCAATGAGCAGTTCTTC,CAIRPVTGGMGSNEQFF
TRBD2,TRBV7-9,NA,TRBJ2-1,TGTGCCAGCAGCTACGGGACTAGTTCCTATGAGCAGTTCTTC,CASSYGTSSYEQFF
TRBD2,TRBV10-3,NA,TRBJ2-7,TGTGCCATCAGTGAGTCCGTGGGACTAGCGGGGGCCCGTTCCTACGAGCAGTACTTC,CAISESVGLAGARSYEQYF
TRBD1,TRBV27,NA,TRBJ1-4,TGTGCCAGCAGTGCGGACAGGTTGTTTGAAAAACTGTTTTTT,CASSADRLFEKLFF
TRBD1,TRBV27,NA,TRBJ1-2,TGTGCCAGCAGTTTAGCAACAGGGGGCGACTATGGCTACACCTTC,CASSLATGGDYGYTF
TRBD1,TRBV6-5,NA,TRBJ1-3,TGTGCCAGCAGGGACAGGGAAGTGGGAAACACCATATATTTT,CASRDREVGNTIYF
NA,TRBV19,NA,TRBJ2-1,TGTGCCAGTAGCACCGGGACTCACTACAATGAGCAGTTCTTC,CASSTGTHYNEQFF
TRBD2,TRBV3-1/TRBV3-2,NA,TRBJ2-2,TGTGCCAGCAGCCGTAGCGCGGGAGGCTCCGGGGGGGAGCTGTTTTTT,CASSRSAGGSGGELFF
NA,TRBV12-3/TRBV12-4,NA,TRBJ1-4,TGTGCCAGCAGTTTGGCCAGGGATGAAAAACTGTTTTTT,CASSLARDEKLFF
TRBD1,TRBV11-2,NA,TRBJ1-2,TGTGCCAGCAGCAAGGGACAGGTGGAGTATGGCTACACCTTC,CASSKGQVEYGYTF
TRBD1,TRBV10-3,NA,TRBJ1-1,TGTGCCATCAGTGAGGAGACAGGGGGGAACACTGAAGCTTTCTTT,CAISEETGGNTEAFF
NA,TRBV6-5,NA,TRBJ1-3,TGTGCCAGCAGTTCCCTGGGGGCGTCTGGAAACACCATATATTTT,CASSSLGASGNTIYF
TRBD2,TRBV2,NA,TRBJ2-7,TGTGCCAGCAAAACAACTAGCGGCAGCTCCTACGAGCAGTACTTC,CASKTTSGSSYEQYF